What follows is one T cell receptor beta chain and its context. This sample also contains other DNA sequences that code for the same CDR3. The assay was immunoSEQ multiplex PCR, and TCRdb's table has in-frame clones only and misses some. The data hold 2 million to 2.5 million clones, with less than 95% observed a single time. The germline V and J ends were trimmed by 1 base and 8 bases, with 8 bases remaining between them. CDR1 and CDR2 from the germline V gene are SEHNR and FQNEAQ (reference sequence). The CDR3 is 12 amino acids. As defined, naive CD8 cells were CD45RO-negative and positively selected for CCR7, with terminally differentiated effector memory CD45RA+ cells excluded. This sample is drawn from a study of shared clonotypes between healthy human individuals.

The specimen was naive CD8+ T cells sorted from blood. This receptor was taken from a man between 18 and 35 years old in good health. This chain joins TRBV7-9 and TRBJ1-2, with D maybe TRBD1 (5 bases). In DNA, the CDR3 is TGTGCCAGCAGCTTAGGCGACAGCGGCTACACCTTC. Protein: CASSLGDSGYTF. The whole variable domain, remainder taken from reference TRBV7-9 and TRBJ1-2, is DTGVSQNPRHKITKRGQNVTFRCDPISEHNRLYWYRQTLGQGPEFLTYFQNEAQLEKSRLLSDRFSAERPKGSFSTLEIQRTEQGDSAMYLCASSLGDSGYTFGSGTRLTVV.